These T cell receptor beta chains were read from a single sample in a study of blood T cells in healthy people across ages. TCRdb reprocessed the 5' RACE reads via MiXCR and lists one record per CDR3 protein. This table holds under 2,000,000 distinct CDR3 sequences, 49% found once. The sample taken for sequencing was blood. The receptors were sampled from a woman in her thirties or forties in good health. Both conserved end residues are part of each CDR3.

>TRBJ2-1|TRBV7-8
CASSPTSVGEQFF
>TRBJ2-6|TRBV20-1
CSAKTQILSGANVLTF
>TRBJ2-1|TRBV20-1
CSARALAGDDNEQFF
>TRBJ2-3|TRBV11-2
CASSLEGGESDTQYF
>TRBJ2-1|TRBV5-1
CASSLGASALSSYNEQFF
>TRBJ2-7|TRBV27
CASSLRAGNLYEQYF
>TRBJ2-7|TRBV6-2/TRBV6-3
CASSYVGETRYF
>TRBJ1-1|TRBV2
CATPGQGATEAFF
>TRBJ2-5|TRBV6-6
CASSDPQGVKETQYF
>TRBJ2-3|TRBV4-2
CASSQVTIAGEVDTQYF
>TRBJ2-7|TRBV11-2
CASSSGTGQAYEQYF
>TRBJ2-3|TRBV28
CASSLSLSSGGPTDTQYF
>TRBJ1-1|TRBV11-2
CASSLEFQGQGMNTEAFF
>TRBJ2-1|TRBV11-2
CASSPAGGVFGEQFF
>TRBJ2-3|TRBV19
CASRERGNTDTQYF